This T cell receptor (beta chain) came from a study of cytomegalovirus exposure and HLA in healthy donors. The CDR3 runs 14 residues. The ends were cut back, 4 bases at V and 4 bases at J, with 12 bases in the middle. Germline V CDR1 and CDR2: SGDLS, YYNGEE. The study, taken as a whole, reports: A later analysis found that most CMV-associated TCR beta chains appeared HLA-restricted. In a later analysis, TCR beta V- and J-gene trimming showed a link to a missense DCLRE1C variant. A later analysis showed that HLA-associated TCR beta chains had undergone more clonal expansion than equally common others.

Use of 60 Vbeta and 13 Jbeta primers characterized the PCR. Repertoires were generated with immunoSEQ multiplex PCR, while TCRdb's copy carries only in-frame clones and drops some. The sample lists about 110,000 clones; approximately 70% were seen once. Worth noting for this clone: Its antigen is still unknown.

Sequencing used PBMCs. This chain uses TRBV9 with TRBJ1-3; maybe TRBD1 (5 bases). This TCR was recovered from a man aged 30 to 45 in good health and CMV-seropositive. The CDR3 nucleotides read TGTGCCAGCAGCCCCTCAGGGTACGGAAACACCATATATTTT. Translation gives CASSPSGYGNTIYF.